This T cell receptor beta chain originates from a study of beta chain features in type 1 diabetes. Sequencing targeted expressed TCRB transcripts, as all isolated RNA had been reverse transcribed. Using immunoSEQ multiplex PCR, the repertoire was profiled, and TCRdb retains in-frame clones only, with some absent. This repertoire shows around 280,000 clones, 8% found once; its top ten account for more than 0.8%. The CDR3 runs 14 residues. Germline lookup yields CDR1 SGHTA and CDR2 FQGNSA. The ends were cut back, 5 bases at V and 3 bases at J, with 14 bases in the middle. This chain uses TRBV7-2 with TRBJ2-7, with D perhaps matching TRBD1 (6 bases). What was sequenced was central memory CD4+ T cells from blood. This sequence was found in a woman younger than 30 in good health. In DNA, the CDR3 is TGTGCCAGCAGCCGTAACCAGGGGAGCTACGAGCAGTACTTC. Translating gives CASSRNQGSYEQYF.